A selection of T cell receptor beta chains follows, all from one sample in a study of T cell responses to AZD1222 COVID-19 vaccine. The repertoire was sequenced with immunoSEQ multiplex PCR; TCRdb's copy has only in-frame clones and lacks some. The data contain more than 150,000 clones, 90% of them singletons. The sequenced sample was peripheral blood, obtained 28 days after the second AZD1222 dose. The receptors derive from an adult who received the AZD1222 COVID-19 vaccine. Both conserved end residues are part of each CDR3. Fields, in order: D gene, clone size, V gene, J gene, CDR3 DNA, CDR3 protein. D genes are given only for firm matches. Clone sizes are given selectively: once, few, many, or a class where the clone is expanded.

TRBD1	-	TRBV19	TRBJ1-3	TGTGCCAGTAGTCCCGGACAGGGATCCACCATATATTTT	CASSPGQGSTIYF
-	-	TRBV24-1	TRBJ1-5	TGTGCCACCAGTGATTATGGGGCTAGGGATCAGCCCCAGCATTTT	CATSDYGARDQPQHF
TRBD2	once	TRBV6-5	TRBJ2-7	TGTGCCAGCAGGGATACTAGCGGGAGGGCCTACGAGCAGTACTTC	CASRDTSGRAYEQYF
-	-	TRBV30	TRBJ1-2	TGTGCCTGGAGTGTATGGGTAGCCTATGGCTACACCTTC	CAWSVWVAYGYTF
-	-	TRBV28	TRBJ1-4	TGTGCCAGCAGTTTAGACAGAAGCGATGAAAAACTGTTTTTT	CASSLDRSDEKLFF
TRBD2	-	TRBV28	TRBJ2-1	TGTGCCAGCACTCCAGGCAGGGAGGGGGAGCAGTTCTTC	CASTPGREGEQFF
-	-	TRBV21-1	TRBJ2-7	TGTGCCATCCCACCACTAGCGGGAGGGCCGTACGAGCAGTACTTC	CAIPPLAGGPYEQYF
-	-	TRBV5-1	TRBJ2-7	TGCGCCAGCAGCTTGAGTCCGGGGGAGAATCGGCAGTACTTC	CASSLSPGENRQYF
-	-	TRBV19	TRBJ2-2	TGTGCCAGTAGTTGGGGGAGAGCCACCGGGGAGCTGTTTTTT	CASSWGRATGELFF
-	-	TRBV28	TRBJ2-1	TGTGCCAGCAGGTGGGCCCGAGGGGCCTACAATGAGCAGTTCTTC	CASRWARGAYNEQFF
-	-	TRBV29-1	TRBJ1-6	TGCAGCCCCGGGACAACTAATTCACCCCTCCACTTT	CSPGTTNSPLHF
-	-	TRBV5-6	TRBJ1-1	TGTGCCAGCAGCTTAGGCACTGAAGCTTTCTTT	CASSLGTEAFF
TRBD1	-	TRBV30	TRBJ1-2	TGTGCCCGAACTTCGACAGGGGGTAGGAATGGCTACACCTTC	CARTSTGGRNGYTF
TRBD1	-	TRBV6-5	TRBJ2-5	TGTGCCAGCAGTCGCCGGGACAGGGATCGGGAGACCCAGTACTTC	CASSRRDRDRETQYF
-	-	TRBV5-1	TRBJ1-4	TGCGCCAGCAGCTTGGGTTCCGCGGGGGCAGAGGAAAAACTGTTTTTT	CASSLGSAGAEEKLFF
-	-	TRBV5-5	TRBJ1-4	TGTGCCAGCAGCTTTGGGGCGGGGGCTGTGGAAAAACTGTTTTTT	CASSFGAGAVEKLFF
TRBD2	-	TRBV4-2	TRBJ2-7	TGTGCCAGCAGCCAAGATAGCGGGGGGGCCTACGAGCAGTACTTC	CASSQDSGGAYEQYF
TRBD2	-	TRBV28	TRBJ2-7	TGTGCCAGCCTGCAAGCGGGAGGTGGCGAGCAGTACTTC	CASLQAGGGEQYF
TRBD2	-	TRBV7-6	TRBJ2-1	TGTGCCAGCAGCATCGGATTAGCGGGGTTCGATGAGCAGTTCTTC	CASSIGLAGFDEQFF
TRBD1	-	TRBV5-1	TRBJ1-2	TGCGCCAGCAGGCCGACAGGGGTAGCTAACTATGGCTACACCTTC	CASRPTGVANYGYTF
-	-	TRBV6-5	TRBJ2-1	TGTGCCAGCGGACTCAACTCCTACAATGAGCAGTTCTTC	CASGLNSYNEQFF
-	once	TRBV10-2	TRBJ1-4	TGCGCCAGCAGTGAGTGGGGACACCTTAATGAAAAACTGTTTTTT	CASSEWGHLNEKLFF
-	-	TRBV7-2	TRBJ1-3	TGTGCCAGCAGCTCCCAAAGGGCTGGAAACACCATATATTTT	CASSSQRAGNTIYF
TRBD2	-	TRBV9	TRBJ2-1	TGTGCCAGCAGCAGTGGCGGGAGGGACTACAATGAGCAGTTCTTC	CASSSGGRDYNEQFF
-	-	TRBV6-4	TRBJ1-1	TGTGCCAGCAGTGACTCTACCTCGGGGGACACTGAAGCTTTCTTT	CASSDSTSGDTEAFF
TRBD1	-	TRBV6-6	TRBJ2-6	TGTGCCAGCAGCGACAGGGGGTTCGTTGGGGCCAACGTCCTGACTTTC	CASSDRGFVGANVLTF
-	-	TRBV21-1	TRBJ2-3	TGTGCCAGCAGCACCTTCTCCGTTCCCTTAACAGATACGCAGTATTTT	CASSTFSVPLTDTQYF
-	few	TRBV6-5	TRBJ1-6	TGTGCCTGTAGACCCGGGACGGAAAATTCACCCCTCCACTTT	CACRPGTENSPLHF
TRBD2	-	TRBV11-2	TRBJ2-3	TGTGCCAGCAGCTTAGTCCTACTAGCGGGGATGGGCACAGATACGCAGTATTTT	CASSLVLLAGMGTDTQYF
-	-	TRBV19	TRBJ1-4	TGTGCCAGTAGTCTACACAGACCTAATGAAAAACTGTTTTTT	CASSLHRPNEKLFF
-	-	TRBV28	TRBJ1-6	TGTGCCAGCAGTTTAACGGGCAGTTATAGCTCCTATAATTCACCCCTCCACTTT	CASSLTGSYSSYNSPLHF
-	-	TRBV28	TRBJ1-2	TGTGCCAGCAAAAACCCCCAAGGGGCGTCTCGGGGGATAAATGGCTACACCTTC	CASKNPQGASRGINGYTF
-	-	TRBV20-1	TRBJ1-1	TGCAGTGCTAGAGTGGACACTGAAGCTTTCTTT	CSARVDTEAFF
-	-	TRBV18	TRBJ2-1	TGTGCCAGCTCACCACCGATAGGACTATCCCCCTACAATGAGCAGTTCTTC	CASSPPIGLSPYNEQFF
-	-	TRBV5-1	TRBJ2-7	TGCGCCAGCAGCTTGGGGCGGTCCGACGAGCAGTACTTC	CASSLGRSDEQYF
-	-	TRBV6-5	TRBJ2-1	TGTGCCAGCAGTTACGAAGGGGAGAACAATGAGCAGTTCTTC	CASSYEGENNEQFF
TRBD1	-	TRBV23-1	TRBJ1-2	TGCGCCAGCAGTCAATACCGGGGACAGGGAAGGGGCTTGGATGGCTACACCTTC	CASSQYRGQGRGLDGYTF
TRBD1	-	TRBV13	TRBJ1-2	TGTGCCAGCAGCTCAACGGACAGGGCTGACTTC	CASSSTDRADF
-	-	TRBV3-1/TRBV3-2	TRBJ1-1	TGTGCCAGCAGTCTGAGGACGGCGAACACTGAAGCTTTCTTT	CASSLRTANTEAFF
-	once	TRBV2	TRBJ2-2	TGTGCCAGCAGACAGCACACCGGGGAGCTGTTTTTT	CASRQHTGELFF
-	-	TRBV12-3/TRBV12-4	TRBJ1-1	TGTGCCAGCAGTCCTGGGACTTACACTGAAGCTTTCTTT	CASSPGTYTEAFF
-	-	TRBV6-5	TRBJ1-1	TGTGCCAGCAGCCCCGACAGGAGCACTGAAGCTTTCTTT	CASSPDRSTEAFF
TRBD1	-	TRBV7-9	TRBJ1-5	TGTGCCAGCAGCCACACAGGGGAAGGCCATCAGCCCCAGCATTTT	CASSHTGEGHQPQHF
TRBD1	-	TRBV15	TRBJ1-5	TGTGCCACCAGCAGAGATCGGCCAGGGGGCGCTCAGCCCCAGCATTTT	CATSRDRPGGAQPQHF
-	once	TRBV30	TRBJ1-2	TGTGCCTGGAGTGCCGACAGGAACTATGGCTACACCTTC	CAWSADRNYGYTF
TRBD2	-	TRBV12-3/TRBV12-4	TRBJ2-5	TGTGCCAGCAGTCTCCGGGGGGAAGAGACCCAGTACTTC	CASSLRGEETQYF
TRBD1	-	TRBV2	TRBJ1-1	TGTGCCAGCAGGGACAGGGGGCTATTGAACACTGAAGCTTTCTTT	CASRDRGLLNTEAFF
-	-	TRBV28	TRBJ1-1	TGTGCCAGCAGTTCCCCGGCTTCGAACACTGAAGCTTTCTTT	CASSSPASNTEAFF
-	-	TRBV6-5	TRBJ1-2	TGTGCCAGCAGTTACGACCATACTGATGGCTACACCTTC	CASSYDHTDGYTF
TRBD1	-	TRBV15	TRBJ2-2	TGTGCCACCAGCAGAGAGTCAGGGGGAGCCGGGGAGCTGTTTTTT	CATSRESGGAGELFF
-	-	TRBV6-5	TRBJ2-2	TGTGCCAGCATGAAACCAAACACCGGGGAGCTGTTTTTT	CASMKPNTGELFF
-	-	TRBV3-1/TRBV3-2	TRBJ2-7	TGTGCCAGCAGCCAACTGCTCGGATCGCATTACGAGCAGTACTTC	CASSQLLGSHYEQYF
TRBD1	-	TRBV4-1	TRBJ2-7	TGCGCCAGCAGCCAGGGACAGAATTACGAGCAGTACTTC	CASSQGQNYEQYF
TRBD2	-	TRBV13	TRBJ2-7	TGTGCCAGCAGCGCGGGACTAGCGGGAAACGAGCAGTACTTC	CASSAGLAGNEQYF
TRBD2	-	TRBV10-2	TRBJ2-1	TGCGCCAGCAGTGAGATAGCGGGAGGACTGCAGTTCTTC	CASSEIAGGLQFF
-	-	TRBV3-1/TRBV3-2	TRBJ1-2	TGTGCCAGCAGCCAAGCTGCCGAATTCGGGGGCTACACCTTC	CASSQAAEFGGYTF
TRBD2	-	TRBV2	TRBJ2-3	TGTGCCAGCAGTGATATGCGGGGGACCACAGATACGCAGTATTTT	CASSDMRGTTDTQYF
-	-	TRBV6-1	TRBJ1-2	TGTGCCAGCAGTGAACGACTAGGGTATGATGGCTACACCTTC	CASSERLGYDGYTF
-	-	TRBV19	TRBJ2-1	TGTGCCAGTAGTATCAGACCCCCACCTAATGAGCAGTTCTTC	CASSIRPPPNEQFF
TRBD1	-	TRBV11-2	TRBJ2-7	TGTGCCAGCACCTCGGCCGGGACAGGGACCTACGAGCAGTACTTC	CASTSAGTGTYEQYF